The 30 T cell receptor beta chains below all came from one sample that was sequenced in a study of blood T cell repertoires in COVID-19 (dated by TCRdb to the early 2020s). The library was obtained by the immunoSEQ multiplex PCR assay. TCRdb re-hosts the immuneACCESS table, in-frame sequences only. Its copies lack some clones; in the studies checked, an unresolved V gene accounts for under half of them, and the cause for the rest is not known. The sample table contains some 87,000 clones; only one count was recorded for roughly 80% of them. More than 20% of the sample rests with the top ten. The sequencing sample was made of peripheral blood. The receptors shown here come from a man at least 80 years old with active or convalescent COVID-19.

This clone was counted only a few times. The chain has TRBV5-1 and TRBJ1-2, with a tentative D call TRBD1 (6 bases). Germline V CDR1 and CDR2: SGHRS, YFSETQ. V lost 4 bases to trimming and J lost 3 bases, with 13 bases between them. This CDR3 has 14 residues. The CDR3 spells CASSAGDGYYGYTF. CDR3 nucleotides: TGCGCCAGCAGCGCAGGGGACGGCTACTATGGCTACACCTTC.

The gene calls are TRBV7-9 and TRBJ2-3, with D maybe TRBD1 (5 bases). Germline V gene sequence: CDR1 SEHNR, CDR2 FQNEAQ (reference sequence). The length of the CDR3 is 17 residues. V lost 1 base, J lost 5 bases, and 19 bases lay in between. CDR3 residues: CASSLEGATSLRDTQYF. The CDR3 bases are TGTGCCAGCAGCTTAGAAGGGGCAACCTCGTTAAGAGATACGCAGTATTTT.

DNA for the CDR3: TGTGCCAGCAGCCGCGCTGGGACAGGGGGCAATCAGCCCCAGCATTTT. Encoded protein: CASSRAGTGGNQPQHF. The rearrangement joins TRBV7-9 to TRBJ1-5; 10 bases match TRBD1. J lost 2 bases, V lost 5 bases, and 6 bases had no gene match. This CDR3 spans 16 amino acids. Looked up from germline, CDR1 is SEHNR and CDR2 is FQNEAQ (reference sequence).

J is TRBJ1-6 and V is TRBV7-9; D gene uncertain. V lost 3 bases, J lost 4 bases, and 4 bases lay in between. CDR1 and CDR2 (germline): SEHNR, FQNEAQ (reference sequence). The CDR3 is 13 residues long. CDR3 nucleotide sequence: TGTGCCAGCAGCTTCCAGTATAATTCACCCCTCCACTTT. Translated, it gives CASSFQYNSPLHF.

The V call is TRBV27, the J call TRBJ2-1; TRBD1 matches 10 bases. The CDR3 spans 15 residues. Trimming removed 4 bases from V and 6 bases from J; junction bases left unmatched: 6. Germline CDR1 is MNHEY and CDR2 is SMNVEV (reference sequence). DNA of the CDR3: TGTGCCAGCAGTTCGCGGGGGACAGGGGTCAATGAGCAGTTCTTC. Its translation is CASSSRGTGVNEQFF.

The rearrangement joins TRBV30 to TRBJ1-2, with TRBD1 matching over 7 bases. V dropped 5 bases and J dropped 4; count of bases not matched to a gene: 7. Germline CDR1 GTSNPN, CDR2 SVGIG (reference sequence). The CDR3 covers 13 residues. The CDR3 DNA reads as TGTGCCTGGGAAGGGGACAGTCCCTATGGCTACACCTTC. Residues: CAWEGDSPYGYTF. The variable domain in full, completed from reference TRBV30 and TRBJ1-2, reads SQTIHQWPATLVQPVGSPLSLECTVEGTSNPNLYWYRQAAGRGLQLLFYSVGIGQISSEVPQNLSASRPQDRQFILSSKKLLLSDSGFYLCAWEGDSPYGYTFGSGTRLTVV.

The V gene is TRBV2, the J gene TRBJ2-4, with D tentatively TRBD2 (5 bases). V shed 6 bases and J shed 1 base, with 16 bases lying between them. Germline assignment: CDR1 SNHLY and CDR2 FYNNEI. The CDR3 sequence is 16 residues long. The CDR3 spells CASRLRGSGAKNIQYF. The CDR3 DNA is TGTGCCAGCAGGTTACGGGGTTCGGGGGCCAAAAACATTCAGTACTTC.

The CDR3 bases are TGCAGCGTTGAAGGACAGGGACGTGGCTACACCTTC. It yields the protein CSVEGQGRGYTF. The rearrangement joins TRBV29-1 to TRBJ1-2; 7 positions agree with TRBD1. CDR3 length equals 12 residues. Trimming took 1 base from V and 7 from J; bases not matched to a gene: 3. Germline V CDR1 and CDR2: SQVTM, ANQGSEA.

This clone was picked up a small number of times. The chain combines TRBV5-1 with TRBJ1-2; TRBD1 matches at 8 bases. The CDR3 is 15 residues long. V shed 3 bases, J shed 3 bases, and the junction held 7 bases outside the gene matches. Germline assignment: CDR1 SGHRS and CDR2 YFSETQ. The CDR3 is CASSSQGGQHYGYTF. CDR3 sequence (DNA): TGCGCCAGCAGCTCACAGGGGGGACAGCACTATGGCTACACCTTC.

The chain employs TRBV5-8 and TRBJ2-2; possibly TRBD2 for D (7 bases). Germline CDR1 and CDR2: SGHTS and YDEGEE. The CDR3 has 17 residues. Trimming removed 0 bases from V and 5 bases from J, with 17 bases in between. The CDR3 protein is CASSLALGGRWTGELFF. In DNA, the CDR3 is TGTGCCAGCAGCTTGGCCCTGGGGGGGCGATGGACCGGGGAGCTGTTTTTT.

This clone was recorded once. The chain carries TRBV6-5 and TRBJ1-2; D might be TRBD1 (6 bases). Germline assignment: CDR1 MNHEY and CDR2 SVGAGI. This CDR3 spans 14 amino acids. V lost 6 bases, J lost 1 base, and 12 bases lay in between. The CDR3 is CASSPRGSNYGYTF. The CDR3 nucleotides are TGTGCCAGCAGCCCCAGGGGCAGTAACTATGGCTACACCTTC.

The V call is TRBV7-8, the J call TRBJ2-1, with D perhaps TRBD2 (7 bases). The CDR3 covers 17 residues. Germline CDR1 reads SGHVS; CDR2 reads FQNEAQ. V shed 5 bases and J shed 7 bases, with 24 bases lying between them. CDR3 sequence (DNA): TGTGCCAGCAGCCCGGAGGGAGGGCTTTCAGGGGAGAATGAGCAGTTCTTC. Translation gives CASSPEGGLSGENEQFF.

The chain joins TRBV19 to TRBJ1-6, with D unresolved. V was cut by 5 bases and J by 14 bases, with 16 bases left in between. This CDR3 region has 13 residues. CDR1 and CDR2 from the germline V gene are LNHDA and SQIVND (reference sequence). In nucleotides, the CDR3 is TGTGCCAGTAGTGCGAGGTCTCAGAGAACCCTCCACTTT. Translated: CASSARSQRTLHF.

This sequence joins TRBV10-3 and TRBJ2-3; TRBD1 matches 8 bases. The CDR3 runs 16 residues. Germline V lookup: CDR1 ENHRY, CDR2 SYGVKD. V lost 7 bases and J lost 3; bases outside the gene matches: 12. The CDR3, as DNA: TGTGCCATCACCCGAAACCCGACAGGGGCGACAGATACGCAGTATTTT. Translating it yields CAITRNPTGATDTQYF.

The count of this clone is one. The chain uses TRBV6-2 or TRBV6-3 and TRBJ2-1, with TRBD2 identical over 8 bases. This CDR3 region has 16 residues. In germline, CDR1 is MNHEY, CDR2 SVGEGT. Trimming removed 6 bases from V and 6 bases from J; junction bases left unmatched: 13. Written as DNA, the CDR3 is TGTGCCAGCAGCCCCCTCGGGGCGGGGGGCTTCAATGAGCAGTTCTTC. Protein sequence: CASSPLGAGGFNEQFF.

The CDR3 is CAQGDTGSWQPQHF. Written as DNA, the CDR3 is TGCGCCCAGGGGGACACCGGTTCCTGGCAGCCCCAGCATTTT. This sequence joins TRBV5-1 and TRBJ1-5, with 7 bases fitting TRBD1. V shed 10 bases, J shed 7 bases, and the junction held 14 bases outside the gene matches. The CDR3 totals 14 residues. Looked up from germline, CDR1 is SGHRS and CDR2 is YFSETQ.

The chain carries TRBV3-1 (or the pseudogene TRBV3-2) and TRBJ2-1; 8 bases match TRBD1. V shed 3 bases and J 7 bases; nucleotides not matched to a gene: 14. This CDR3 has 17 amino acids. Germline lookup yields CDR1 LGHDT and CDR2 YNNKEL (reference sequence). The CDR3 DNA is TGTGCCAGCAGCCACGCCTCCGGGACAGGAGACCCTAATGAGCAGTTCTTC. This encodes CASSHASGTGDPNEQFF.

In this sample, this clone turned up once. The chain recombines TRBV19 with TRBJ1-4; 7 positions match TRBD1. The ends lost 4 bases at V and 0 bases at J; junction bases unmatched: 5. The CDR3 runs to 16 residues. Germline V lookup: CDR1 LNHDA, CDR2 SQIVND (reference sequence). In DNA, the CDR3 is TGTGCCAGTAGTACCCGACAGGGATCAACTAATGAAAAACTGTTTTTT. Protein sequence: CASSTRQGSTNEKLFF.

The V gene is TRBV7-8, the J gene TRBJ1-5; TRBD1 is a possible D gene (5 bases). From germline, CDR1 is SGHVS and CDR2 FQNEAQ. The CDR3 contains 15 residues. Between the trimmed V and J ends, which lost 2 bases and 9 bases, there was a span of 17 bases. The DNA of the CDR3 is TGTGCCAGCAGCTTAAGTGGGGGGGACTCTAGGCCCCAGCATTTT. Translated, it gives CASSLSGGDSRPQHF.

V usage is TRBV5-3 and J usage is TRBJ1-5, with D perhaps TRBD1 (6 bases). TRBV5-3 is identified as an open reading frame with a role that is uncertain. With 8 bases removed from V and 2 bases from J, the gap between germline ends came to 17 bases. This CDR3 is 15 amino acids long. This chain's CDR3 is CARRGRGLRNQPQHF. CDR3 DNA: TGTGCCAGGAGGGGCAGGGGTTTGCGCAATCAGCCCCAGCATTTT.

The J gene is TRBJ2-5, the V gene TRBV5-4; weak D call: TRBD1 (5 bases). CDR1 SGHNT and CDR2 YYREEE come from the germline V gene (reference sequence). V was cut by 4 bases and J by 1 base, with 8 bases left in between. The CDR3 is 13 residues long. The CDR3 reads CASSLDSQETQYF. The CDR3 DNA follows: TGTGCCAGCAGCCTAGACAGCCAAGAGACCCAGTACTTC.

This clone was seen more than once but under ten times. The rearrangement uses TRBV19 and TRBJ1-2, with no clear D. This CDR3 comprises 15 residues. V was clipped by 4 bases and J by 5 bases, with 17 bases between them. Germline-derived CDR1 and CDR2 are LNHDA and SQIVND (reference sequence). CDR3 region: CASSTYGLADYGYTF. CDR3 sequence (DNA): TGTGCCAGTAGTACCTACGGACTGGCGGATTATGGCTACACCTTC.

The CDR3 DNA is TGTGCCACCAGCAGAGATCTTGGGTCCGGGGACACTGAAGCTTTCTTT. Protein: CATSRDLGSGDTEAFF. The V and J genes are TRBV15 and TRBJ1-1; no reliable D call. The ends were cut back, 0 bases at V and 3 bases at J, with 14 bases in the middle. The CDR3 is 16 residues long. CDR1 is LNHNV, CDR2 YYDKDF, per germline (reference sequence).

This clone was seen once. The J gene is TRBJ2-5, the V gene TRBV5-1, with 9 bases that match TRBD2. Trimming cost V 2 bases and J 2 bases; bases outside gene matches: 4. From germline, CDR1 is SGHRS and CDR2 YFSETQ. The CDR3 extends over 15 amino acids. CDR3 DNA sequence: TGCGCCAGCAGCTTTAGTAGCGGGGGACAAGAGACCCAGTACTTC. It encodes CASSFSSGGQETQYF.

The gene calls are TRBV19 and TRBJ1-5; D is uncertain. The germline CDR1 and CDR2 sequences are LNHDA and SQIVND (reference sequence). Trimming left V 5 bases short and J 0 bases short, with 8 bases between. CDR3 length equals 14 residues. The CDR3, as DNA: TGTGCCAGTAGTGGAGGAGTTAGCAATCAGCCCCAGCATTTT. Its translation: CASSGGVSNQPQHF. Full variable domain (missing parts from reference TRBV19 and TRBJ1-5): DGGITQSPKYLFRKEGQNVTLSCEQNLNHDAMYWYRQDPGQGLRLIYYSQIVNDFQKGDIAEGYSVSREKKESFPLTVTSAQKNPTAFYLCASSGGVSNQPQHFGDGTRLSIL.

CDR3 residues: CASSDPGDSYEQYF. CDR3 sequence (DNA): TGCGCCAGCAGTGATCCCGGGGACTCCTACGAGCAGTACTTC. The rearrangement links TRBV10-1 to TRBJ2-7, with D perhaps TRBD2 (5 bases). Trimming stripped 3 bases from V and 0 bases from J, with 9 bases between. This CDR3 has 14 amino acids. Germline V CDR1 and CDR2: WNHNN, SYGVQD (reference sequence).

The V call is TRBV9, the J call TRBJ2-1; TRBD1 is a possible D gene (6 bases). This CDR3 is 15 amino acids long. The V end was cut by 0 bases, the J end by 8 bases, with 15 bases between. Germline lookup yields CDR1 SGDLS and CDR2 YYNGEE. CDR3 region: CASSVGQGLEDEQFF. The CDR3 nucleotides are TGTGCCAGCAGCGTAGGGCAGGGGCTGGAGGATGAGCAGTTCTTC.

This clone occurred a few times. This sequence joins TRBV10-3 and TRBJ1-5; D is perhaps TRBD1 (5 bases). The CDR3 length is 16 residues. The V gene lost 2 bases and the J gene lost 0 bases, with 11 bases spanning the gap. Per germline, CDR1 ENHRY and CDR2 SYGVKD. The CDR3 DNA follows: TGTGCCATCAGTGAGCAGGACAATTATAGCAATCAGCCCCAGCATTTT. Its protein is CAISEQDNYSNQPQHF.

The rearrangement joins TRBV21-1 to TRBJ1-5; TRBD1, the table's D call, lacks a check against the DNA. TRBV21-1 is recorded as a pseudogene. This CDR3 has 18 residues. For the CDR3, the DNA is TGTGCCAGCAGCAAAGATTCGGGCACAGGGGGCCTTGGGCAGCCCCAGCATTTT. It encodes CASSKDSGTGGLGQPQHF.

The chain links TRBV9 to TRBJ1-3, with D unresolved. Trimming stripped 4 bases from V and 2 bases from J, with 13 bases between. Germline V lookup: CDR1 SGDLS, CDR2 YYNGEE. The CDR3 loop spans 15 amino acids. The CDR3 bases are TGTGCCAGCAGCCCCCGCCGGGGAACTGGAAACACCATATATTTT. Residues: CASSPRRGTGNTIYF.